Described below is a single T cell receptor (beta chain) sequence and its context. The CDR3 consists of 13 residues. Germline V gene data show CDR1 as MDHEN and CDR2 as SYDVKM. Trimming removed 1 base from V and 5 bases from J, with 6 bases in between. This specimen comes from a study of blood T cell repertoires in COVID-19. Study information: Sites across the United States, Italy and Spain contributed samples from acute and convalescent COVID-19. T cells, B-cell-depleted T cells, or PBMCs provided the cDNA or gDNA that served as material.

How the authors handled the data: The authors estimated nucleated cell counts from reference gene primer amplification. TCRdb's table, derived via immunoSEQ multiplex PCR, lists solely in-frame clones and lacks some. V and J calls and clone size follow that table, whereas D and trimming were derived from the DNA. The sample lists about 94,000 clones, about four fifths occurring once. Seattle cases were enrolled at active infection and followed longitudinally. This TCR came from a man aged 70-80 years with COVID-19, enrolled during active disease. The rearrangement links TRBV28 to TRBJ2-1; no firm D call. The sequenced material came from peripheral blood. The CDR3 bases are TGTGCCAGCAGTTTATCCCTTAACAATGAGCAGTTCTTC. Its translation is CASSLSLNNEQFF. Variable domain in full (rest from reference TRBV28 and TRBJ2-1): DVKVTQSSRYLVKRTGEKVFLECVQDMDHENMFWYRQDPGLGLRLIYFSYDVKMKEKGDIPEGYSVSREKKERFSLILESASTNQTSMYLCASSLSLNNEQFFGPGTRLTVL.